The 25 T cell receptor beta chains given below trace back to one sample, sequenced in a study of blood T cells in healthy people across ages. A J-beta primer mix and a sample-barcoded 5' primer were used in a second PCR of about 7 to 12 cycles. MiXCR was run by TCRdb on the 5' RACE reads, yielding one entry per CDR3 protein. Of 650,000 to 800,000 distinct CDR3 sequences in the sample, more than 40% were seen once. Sequencing was performed on blood. Every receptor here comes from a man aged 55 to 70 in good health.

The chain recombines TRBV7-6 with TRBJ1-1; D is undetermined. The CDR3 is 15 amino acids. The germline V gene encodes CDR1 SGHVS and CDR2 FNYEAQ. V was cut by 1 base and J by 1 base, with 10 bases left in between. DNA for the CDR3: TGTGCCAGCAGCTTAGTGAGGGCCGCGAACACTGAAGCTTTCTTT. Protein: CASSLVRAANTEAFF.

This clonotype has a handful of counts. The chain couples TRBV20-1 to TRBJ2-3; D not resolved. The CDR3 consists of 13 residues. Trimming took 3 bases from V and 5 from J, leaving 12 bases between them. Germline CDR1 and CDR2: DFQATT and SNEGSKA (reference sequence). For the CDR3, the DNA is TGCAGTGCTAGGATGGGTTGGGAAGATACGCAGTATTTT. Translation gives CSARMGWEDTQYF.

The gene calls are TRBV21-1 and TRBJ2-5. TRBJ2-1 explains the end of the DNA better; the J call may be wrong. TRBV21-1 is shown as a pseudogene. CDR3 length: 17 amino acids. In DNA, the CDR3 is TGTGCCAGCAGCAAACCCGAATGGTGCCCACTCCAAGAGACCCAGTTCTTC. It encodes CASSKPEWCPLQETQFF.

This chain links TRBV20-1 with TRBJ1-5; D is undetermined. CDR1 is DFQATT, CDR2 SNEGSKA, per germline (reference sequence). V dropped 1 base and J dropped 1 base, with 8 bases sitting between them. The CDR3 extends over 14 amino acids. This CDR3 is CSARAQSSNQPQHF. The CDR3 bases are TGCAGTGCTAGAGCACAGTCAAGCAATCAGCCCCAGCATTTT.

The V call is TRBV24-1, the J call TRBJ2-1; no clear D gene. The V end lost 3 bases, the J end lost 6 bases, and 8 bases lay between the germline ends. The CDR3 has 13 amino acids. Germline assignment: CDR1 KGHDR and CDR2 SFDVKD. The CDR3 DNA sequence: TGTGCCACCAGTGATCCACCTACCAATGAGCAGTTCTTC. Translation: CATSDPPTNEQFF.

The genes are TRBV14 and TRBJ2-5; D not certain. The V gene's germline CDR1 is SGHDN and CDR2 FVKESK. CDR3 length: 16 amino acids. The ends were cut back, 4 bases at V and 3 bases at J, with 18 bases in the middle. CDR3 in amino acids: CASSPWARNPKETQYF. The CDR3 DNA reads as TGTGCCAGCAGCCCGTGGGCCAGAAACCCTAAAGAGACCCAGTACTTC.

V and J are TRBV20-1 and TRBJ1-2, with 9 positions matching TRBD1. The germline CDR1 and CDR2 sequences are DFQATT and SNEGSKA (reference sequence). The CDR3 extends over 15 amino acids. V shed 3 bases and J 6 bases; nucleotides not matched to a gene: 11. CDR3 DNA sequence: TGCAGTGCTAGTGTGCCGGGACAGGGATCAGATGGCTACACCTTC. This encodes CSASVPGQGSDGYTF.

The CDR3 nucleotides are TGTGCCAGCAGCTGGGTAGCTAACAAAGATACGCAGTATTTT. Translated: CASSWVANKDTQYF. The rearrangement uses TRBV7-2 and TRBJ2-3; D is ambiguous. The CDR3 totals 14 residues. V lost 4 bases to trimming and J lost 5 bases, with 13 bases between them. Looked up from germline, CDR1 is SGHTA and CDR2 is FQGNSA.

The V call is TRBV20-1, the J call TRBJ2-5, with 10 positions matching TRBD1. The J call may be mistaken, given a closer DNA end match to TRBJ2-7. CDR1 is DFQATT, CDR2 SNEGSKA, per germline (reference sequence). The CDR3 has 12 amino acids. The CDR3: CSARQGASEQYF. The CDR3 DNA sequence: TGCAGTGCTCGACAGGGGGCATCCGAGCAGTACTTC.

This clonotype was counted between two and nine times. The V gene is TRBV6-6, the J gene TRBJ2-5; D remains ambiguous. V was clipped by 3 bases and J by 1 base, with 9 bases between them. CDR1 and CDR2 from the germline V gene are MNHNY and SVGAGI (reference sequence). CDR3 size: 14 residues. The CDR3, as DNA: TGTGCCAGCAGTTATTTGGACCCCCAAGAGACCCAGTACTTC. Protein: CASSYLDPQETQYF.

This clonotype was seen at least ten times. This chain joins TRBV6-1 and TRBJ1-2; 7 nucleotides agree with TRBD1. The CDR3 has 16 amino acids. V was clipped by 1 base and J by 7 bases; unmatched bases: 12. Germline V gives CDR1 MNHNS, CDR2 SASEGT. The CDR3 DNA sequence: TGTGCCAGCAGTGAAGAGTGGAGGGGGCGAGTAGGTGGCTACACCTTC. This translates into CASSEEWRGRVGGYTF.

This chain uses TRBV20-1 with TRBJ2-7, with 7 bases aligning to TRBD1. CDR1 and CDR2 (germline): DFQATT, SNEGSKA (reference sequence). The CDR3 has 13 residues. V gave up 4 bases and J gave up 0 bases; unmatched junction bases: 3. The CDR3 region is CSATGTASYEQYF. The CDR3 nucleotides are TGCAGTGCTACTGGGACAGCCTCCTACGAGCAGTACTTC.

V is TRBV5-5 and J is TRBJ2-5; D is perhaps TRBD2 (6 bases). The DNA end is more similar to TRBJ2-1, so the J call may be wrong. CDR1 SGHKS and CDR2 YYEKEE come from the germline V gene (reference sequence). The length of the CDR3 is 13 residues. CDR3: CASSSPGGETQFF. CDR3 DNA sequence: TGTGCCTCTTCCTCCCCCGGGGGAGAGACCCAGTTCTTC.

The chain has TRBV20-1 and TRBJ1-1; 7 bases are shared with TRBD1. Trimming cost V 0 bases and J 6 bases; bases outside gene matches: 7. Germline lookup yields CDR1 DFQATT and CDR2 SNEGSKA (reference sequence). The CDR3 sequence is 14 residues long. CDR3 DNA sequence: TGCAGTGCTAGAGAGAGCGCGAGGGGGCCTGAAGCTTTCTTT. Translating it yields CSARESARGPEAFF.

The chain carries TRBV10-1 and TRBJ2-2, with unresolved D. Between the trimmed V and J ends, which lost 1 base and 7 bases, there was a span of 1 base. There are 11 residues in the CDR3. Germline V gene data show CDR1 as WNHNN and CDR2 as SYGVQD (reference sequence). CDR3 in amino acids: CASSEFGELFF. In DNA, the CDR3 is TGCGCCAGCAGTGAGTTCGGGGAGCTGTTTTTT.

This clonotype appeared a few times. The genes are TRBV5-1 and TRBJ2-5, with D unclear. Germline CDR1 is SGHRS and CDR2 is YFSETQ. The V end was cut by 2 bases, the J end by 6 bases, with 14 bases between. CDR3 size: 14 residues. This CDR3 reads CASSLDGPKKTQYF. The CDR3 DNA sequence: TGCGCCAGCAGCTTAGACGGTCCCAAGAAGACCCAGTACTTC.

This chain uses TRBV3-1 with TRBJ2-1; the D is unclear. Germline assignment: CDR1 LGHDT and CDR2 YNNKEL (reference sequence). With 0 bases removed from V and 6 bases from J, the gap between germline ends came to 12 bases. The CDR3 consists of 15 residues. CDR3 bases: TGTGCCAGCAGCCAAGACCTGGGGTTATCCAATGAGCAGTTCTTC. It is translated as CASSQDLGLSNEQFF.

The J gene is TRBJ1-2, the V gene TRBV12-3 or TRBV12-4, with a weak D call TRBD1 (5 bases). Trimming stripped 6 bases from V and 5 bases from J, with 13 bases between. This CDR3 has 13 amino acids. CDR3 sequence reads: CASRPTAAYGYTF. In DNA, the CDR3 is TGTGCCAGCAGGCCGACAGCGGCTTATGGCTACACCTTC.

The CDR3: CASSAQGMNTEAFF. DNA for the CDR3: TGTGCCAGCAGTGCCCAGGGGATGAACACTGAAGCTTTCTTT. The genes are TRBV12-3 or TRBV12-4 and TRBJ1-1; weak D call: TRBD1 (6 bases). This CDR3 comprises 14 residues. V lost 5 bases to trimming and J lost 0 bases, with 10 bases between them.

The chain employs TRBV7-2 and TRBJ2-5, with D perhaps TRBD2 (5 bases). The length of the CDR3 is 16 residues. Germline loops: CDR1 SGHTA, CDR2 FQGNSA. Trimming removed 5 bases from V and 1 base from J, with 17 bases in between. This CDR3 reads CASSLQASTFQETQYF. The CDR3 DNA sequence: TGTGCCAGCAGCCTTCAGGCTAGCACCTTCCAAGAGACCCAGTACTTC.

The chain joins TRBV6-6 to TRBJ1-5; D is undetermined. The CDR3 covers 17 residues. The V gene's germline CDR1 is MNHNY and CDR2 SVGAGI (reference sequence). V gave up 3 bases and J gave up 0 bases, with 15 bases separating them. CDR3 region: CASSYEAAARSNQPQHF. The CDR3 DNA reads TGTGCCAGCAGTTATGAGGCCGCGGCCCGTAGCAATCAGCCCCAGCATTTT.

Of note for this clonotype: Germline is not matched at one junction end, which may reflect a read error. CDR3 residues: CVSSRTRDDKQYF. The DNA for the CDR3 is TGTGTCAGCAGCCGGACTAGAGATGATAAGCAGTACTTC. The rearrangement links TRBV7-6 to TRBJ2-5, with 7 nucleotides matching TRBD2. This CDR3 has 13 residues. The germline gives CDR1 SGHVS, CDR2 FNYEAQ.

This chain links TRBV7-2 with TRBJ2-2; TRBD2 aligns across 7 bases. CDR3 length: 16 amino acids. V lost 4 bases and J lost 1; bases outside the gene matches: 6. The germline CDR1 and CDR2 sequences are SGHTA and FQGNSA. CDR3 region: CASSSERGRNTGELFF. In DNA form, the CDR3 reads TGTGCCAGCAGCTCTGAGCGGGGTCGGAACACCGGGGAGCTGTTTTTT.

The V gene is TRBV20-1, the J gene TRBJ1-1; no firm D call. This CDR3 has 11 amino acids. CDR1 DFQATT and CDR2 SNEGSKA come from the germline V gene (reference sequence). V lost 0 bases and J lost 10, with 9 bases in between. CDR3 sequence: CSARESESAFF. The CDR3 coding sequence is TGCAGTGCTAGAGAATCGGAATCAGCTTTCTTT.

This rearrangement joins TRBV27 to TRBJ2-5; D may be TRBD1 or TRBD2 (6 bases each). V lost 6 bases and J 4 bases, leaving 21 bases between the germline ends. Germline lookup yields CDR1 MNHEY and CDR2 SMNVEV (reference sequence). The CDR3 consists of 16 residues. The CDR3 protein is CASRDLGGPRGETQYF. CDR3 in DNA: TGTGCCAGCAGAGATTTAGGGGGGCCGAGGGGAGAGACCCAGTACTTC.